This TCR beta chain was observed in a study of vaccination and CD4 T cells after COVID-19. On the study more broadly: The study enrolled six male and four female convalescents, two of whom were Hispanic. Post-COVID samples had a sampling time that fell a median around 100 days after diagnosis (range 35 to 161).

Positive PCR dates covered March to December 2020, before US Alpha, Beta and Delta variants. TCRdb itself ran the PCR reads through MiXCR, one entry per CDR3 protein. The sample carries approximately 19,000 distinct CDR3 sequences, approximately 59% recorded once. Trimming took 4 bases from V and 5 from J, leaving 9 bases between them. The CDR3 consists of 13 residues. From germline, CDR1 is MNHNS and CDR2 SASEGT. The sequences come from CD4+ T cells from blood, collected before SARS-CoV-2 vaccination. This clonotype was obtained from a human donor who had recovered from COVID-19. The chain has TRBV6-1 and TRBJ1-5, with D hard to call. In nucleotides, the CDR3 is TGTGCCAGCAGTGGCGAGAGGGATCAGCCCCAGCATTTT. It specifies CASSGERDQPQHF.